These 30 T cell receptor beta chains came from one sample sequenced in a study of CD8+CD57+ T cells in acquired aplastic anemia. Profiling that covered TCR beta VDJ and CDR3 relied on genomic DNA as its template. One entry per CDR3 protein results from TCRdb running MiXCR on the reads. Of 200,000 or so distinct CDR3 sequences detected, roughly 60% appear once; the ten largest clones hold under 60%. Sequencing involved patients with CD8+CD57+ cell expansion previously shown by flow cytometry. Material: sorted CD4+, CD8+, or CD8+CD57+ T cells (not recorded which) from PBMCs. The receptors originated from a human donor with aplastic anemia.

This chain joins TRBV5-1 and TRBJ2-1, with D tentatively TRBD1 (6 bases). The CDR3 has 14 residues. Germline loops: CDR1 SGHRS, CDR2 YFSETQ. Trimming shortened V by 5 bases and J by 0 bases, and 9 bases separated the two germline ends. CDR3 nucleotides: TGCGCCAGCAGAAGGGACAACTCCTACAATGAGCAGTTCTTC. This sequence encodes CASRRDNSYNEQFF.

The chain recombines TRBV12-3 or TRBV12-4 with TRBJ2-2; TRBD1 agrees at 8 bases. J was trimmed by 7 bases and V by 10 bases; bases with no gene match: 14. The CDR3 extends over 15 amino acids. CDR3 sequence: CAIPLSQGANGELFF. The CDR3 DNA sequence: TGTGCCATCCCTTTATCCCAGGGGGCTAACGGGGAGCTGTTTTTT.

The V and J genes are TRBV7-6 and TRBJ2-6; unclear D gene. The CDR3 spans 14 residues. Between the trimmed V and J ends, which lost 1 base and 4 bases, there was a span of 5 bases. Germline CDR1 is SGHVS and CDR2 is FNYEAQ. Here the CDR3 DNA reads TGTGCCAGCAGCTTAGGTACCGGGGCCAACGTCCTGACTTTC. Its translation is CASSLGTGANVLTF.

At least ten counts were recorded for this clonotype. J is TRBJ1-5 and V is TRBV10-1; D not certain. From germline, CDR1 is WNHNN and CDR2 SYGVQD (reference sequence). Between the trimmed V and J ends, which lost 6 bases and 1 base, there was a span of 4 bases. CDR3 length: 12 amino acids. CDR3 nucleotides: TGCGCCAGCAGGGACAGCAATCAGCCCCAGCATTTT. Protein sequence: CASRDSNQPQHF.

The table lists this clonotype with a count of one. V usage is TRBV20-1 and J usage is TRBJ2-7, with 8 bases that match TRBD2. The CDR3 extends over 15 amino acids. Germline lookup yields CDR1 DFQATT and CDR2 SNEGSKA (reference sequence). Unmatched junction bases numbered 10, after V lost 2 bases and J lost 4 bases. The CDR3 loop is CSARSGSGSGYEQYF. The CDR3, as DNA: TGCAGTGCTAGATCGGGGAGCGGGAGTGGTTACGAGCAGTACTTC.

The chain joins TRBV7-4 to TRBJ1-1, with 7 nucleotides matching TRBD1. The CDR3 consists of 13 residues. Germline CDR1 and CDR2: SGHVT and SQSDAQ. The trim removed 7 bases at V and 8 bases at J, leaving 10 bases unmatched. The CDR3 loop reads CASKIGTVREAFF. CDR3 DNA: TGTGCCAGCAAAATCGGGACAGTAAGAGAAGCTTTCTTT.

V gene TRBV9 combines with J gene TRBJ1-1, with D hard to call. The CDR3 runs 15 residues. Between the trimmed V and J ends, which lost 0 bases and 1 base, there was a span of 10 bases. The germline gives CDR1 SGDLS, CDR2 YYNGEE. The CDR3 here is CASSVDPSENTEAFF. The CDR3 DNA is TGTGCCAGCAGCGTAGACCCGAGTGAGAACACTGAAGCTTTCTTT.

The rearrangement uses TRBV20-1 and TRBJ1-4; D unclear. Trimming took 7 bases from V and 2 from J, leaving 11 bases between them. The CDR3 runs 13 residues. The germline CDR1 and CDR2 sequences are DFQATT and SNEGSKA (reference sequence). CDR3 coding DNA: TGCAGTGTAGCCCGAACCACTAATGAAAAACTGTTTTTT. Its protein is CSVARTTNEKLFF.

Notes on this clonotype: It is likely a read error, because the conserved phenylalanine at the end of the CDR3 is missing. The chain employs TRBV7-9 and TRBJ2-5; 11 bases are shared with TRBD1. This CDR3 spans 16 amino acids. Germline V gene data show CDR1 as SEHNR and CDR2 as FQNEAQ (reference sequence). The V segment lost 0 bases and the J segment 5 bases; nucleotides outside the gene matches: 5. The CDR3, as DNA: TGTGCCAGCAGCTTAGCAGTAGGGGACAGGGGGGAGACCCAGTACCTC. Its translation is CASSLAVGDRGETQYL.

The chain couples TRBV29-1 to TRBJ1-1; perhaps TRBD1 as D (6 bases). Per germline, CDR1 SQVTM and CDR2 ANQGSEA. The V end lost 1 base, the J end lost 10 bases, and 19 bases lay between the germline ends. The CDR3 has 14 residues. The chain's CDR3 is CSVEGVDGQLAAFF. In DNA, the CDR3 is TGCAGCGTTGAAGGAGTTGACGGACAGCTAGCAGCTTTCTTT. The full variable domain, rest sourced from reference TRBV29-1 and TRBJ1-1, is SAVISQKPSRDICQRGTSLTIQCQVDSQVTMMFWYRQQPGQSLTLIATANQGSEATYESGFVIDKFPISRPNLTFSTLTVSNMSPEDSSIYLCSVEGVDGQLAAFFGQGTRLTVV.

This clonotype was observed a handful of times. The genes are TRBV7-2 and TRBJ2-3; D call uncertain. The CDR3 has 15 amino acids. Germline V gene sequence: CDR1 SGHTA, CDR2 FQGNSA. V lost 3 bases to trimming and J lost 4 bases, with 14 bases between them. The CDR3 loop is CASSFGGVSSDTQYF. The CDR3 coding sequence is TGTGCCAGCAGCTTTGGTGGGGTATCGTCAGATACGCAGTATTTT.

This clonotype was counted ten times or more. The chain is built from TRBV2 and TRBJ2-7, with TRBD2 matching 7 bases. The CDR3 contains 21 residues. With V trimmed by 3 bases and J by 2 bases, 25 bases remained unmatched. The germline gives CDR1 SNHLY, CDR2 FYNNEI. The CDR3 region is CASSDSPSGGYGQGSAYEQYF. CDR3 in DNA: TGTGCCAGCAGTGACTCTCCCTCGGGAGGATACGGCCAAGGGTCCGCCTACGAGCAGTACTTC. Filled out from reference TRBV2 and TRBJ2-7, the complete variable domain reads EPEVTQTPSHQVTQMGQEVILRCVPISNHLYFYWYRQILGQKVEFLVSFYNNEISEKSEIFDDQFSVERPDGSNFTLKIRSTKLEDSAMYFCASSDSPSGGYGQGSAYEQYFGPGTRLTVT.

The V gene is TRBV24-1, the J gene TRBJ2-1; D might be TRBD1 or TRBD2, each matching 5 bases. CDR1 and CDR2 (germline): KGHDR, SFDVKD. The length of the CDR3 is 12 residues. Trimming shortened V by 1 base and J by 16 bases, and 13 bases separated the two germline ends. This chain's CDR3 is CATSDLRGAIFF. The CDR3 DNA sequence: TGTGCCACCAGTGATTTAAGGGGAGCTATATTCTTC.

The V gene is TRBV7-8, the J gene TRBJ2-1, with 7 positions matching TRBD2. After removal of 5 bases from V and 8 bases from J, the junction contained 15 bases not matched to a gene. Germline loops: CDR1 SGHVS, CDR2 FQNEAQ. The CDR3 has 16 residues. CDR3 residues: CASSRPASGVGHEQFF. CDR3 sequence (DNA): TGTGCCAGCAGCCGCCCCGCCAGCGGGGTAGGCCATGAGCAGTTCTTC.

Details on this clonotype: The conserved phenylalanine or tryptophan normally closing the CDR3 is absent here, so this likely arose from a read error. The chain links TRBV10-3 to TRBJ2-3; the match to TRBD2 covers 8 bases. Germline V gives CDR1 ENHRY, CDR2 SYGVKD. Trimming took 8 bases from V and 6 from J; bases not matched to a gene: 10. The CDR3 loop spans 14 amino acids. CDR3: CAIGQSGGEDTQYS. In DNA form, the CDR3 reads TGTGCCATCGGTCAGTCGGGGGGGGAGGATACGCAGTATTCT.

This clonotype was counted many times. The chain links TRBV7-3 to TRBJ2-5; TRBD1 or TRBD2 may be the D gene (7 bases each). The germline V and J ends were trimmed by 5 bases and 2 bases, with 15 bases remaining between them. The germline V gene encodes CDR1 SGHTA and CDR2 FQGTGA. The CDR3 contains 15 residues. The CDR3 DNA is TGTGCCAGCAGCCAGGGGGGGCTAGCTCAAGAGACCCAGTACTTC. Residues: CASSQGGLAQETQYF.

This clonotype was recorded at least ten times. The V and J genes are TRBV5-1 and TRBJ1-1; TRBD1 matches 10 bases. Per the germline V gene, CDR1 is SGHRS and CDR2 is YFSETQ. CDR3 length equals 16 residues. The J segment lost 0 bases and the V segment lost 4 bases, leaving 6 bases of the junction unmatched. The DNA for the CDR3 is TGCGCCAGCAGCGCGGGGGACAGGGGCGTGAACACTGAAGCTTTCTTT. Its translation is CASSAGDRGVNTEAFF.

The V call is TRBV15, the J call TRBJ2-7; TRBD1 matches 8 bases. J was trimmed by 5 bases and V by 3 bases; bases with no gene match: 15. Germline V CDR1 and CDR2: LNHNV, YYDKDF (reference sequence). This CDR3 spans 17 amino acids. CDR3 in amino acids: CATSSSRSGQAFHEQYF. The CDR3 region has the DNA TGTGCCACCAGCAGCTCCAGGTCGGGACAGGCCTTTCACGAGCAGTACTTC.

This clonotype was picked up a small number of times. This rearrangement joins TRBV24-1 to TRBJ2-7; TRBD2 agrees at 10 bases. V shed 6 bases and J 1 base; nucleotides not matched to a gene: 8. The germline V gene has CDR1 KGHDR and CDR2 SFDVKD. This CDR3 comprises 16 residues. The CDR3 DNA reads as TGTGCCACCAGTCCATCTCGGACTAGCGGATCCTACGAGCAGTACTTC. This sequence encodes CATSPSRTSGSYEQYF.

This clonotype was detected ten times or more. CDR3 protein: CASSLSSYNEQFF. Written as DNA, the CDR3 is TGTGCCAGCAGCTTAAGCTCCTACAATGAGCAGTTCTTC. The rearrangement links TRBV7-6 to TRBJ2-1, with D hard to call. CDR1 is SGHVS, CDR2 FNYEAQ, per germline. Trimming shortened V by 2 bases and J by 0 bases, and 2 bases separated the two germline ends. The CDR3 contains 13 residues.

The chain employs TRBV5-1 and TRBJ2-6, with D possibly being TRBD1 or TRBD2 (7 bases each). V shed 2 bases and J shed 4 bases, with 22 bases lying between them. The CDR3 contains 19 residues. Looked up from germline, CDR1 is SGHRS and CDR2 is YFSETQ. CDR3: CASSFRAGGATPGANVLTF. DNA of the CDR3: TGCGCCAGCAGCTTTCGGGCAGGGGGGGCAACCCCCGGGGCCAACGTCCTGACTTTC.

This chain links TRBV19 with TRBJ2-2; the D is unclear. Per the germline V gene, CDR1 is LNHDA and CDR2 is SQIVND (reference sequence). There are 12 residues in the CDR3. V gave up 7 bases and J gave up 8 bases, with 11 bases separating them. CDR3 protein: CASNPGVGELFF. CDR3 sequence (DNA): TGTGCCAGTAACCCAGGCGTTGGGGAGCTGTTTTTT.

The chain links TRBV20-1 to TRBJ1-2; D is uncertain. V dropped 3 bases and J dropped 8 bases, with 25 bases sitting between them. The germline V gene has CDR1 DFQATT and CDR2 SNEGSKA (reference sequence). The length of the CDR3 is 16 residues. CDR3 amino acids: CSASPASASLVEGYTF. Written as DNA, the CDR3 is TGCAGTGCTAGCCCGGCCAGCGCGTCCTTGGTAGAAGGCTACACCTTC.

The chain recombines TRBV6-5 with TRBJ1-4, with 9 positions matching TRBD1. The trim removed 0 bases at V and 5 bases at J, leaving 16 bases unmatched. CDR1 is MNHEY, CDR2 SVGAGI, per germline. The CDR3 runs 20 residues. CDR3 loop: CASSYSQSSPGQGKNEKLFF. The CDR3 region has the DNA TGTGCCAGCAGTTACTCCCAATCGTCCCCGGGACAGGGCAAAAATGAAAAACTGTTTTTT.

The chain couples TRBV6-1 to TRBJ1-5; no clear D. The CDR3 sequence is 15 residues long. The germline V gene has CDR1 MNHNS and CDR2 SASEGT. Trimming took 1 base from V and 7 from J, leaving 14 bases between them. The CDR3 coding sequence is TGTGCCAGCAGTGAAGGGCAGGTCGTCCGCCAGCCCCAGCATTTT. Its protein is CASSEGQVVRQPQHF.

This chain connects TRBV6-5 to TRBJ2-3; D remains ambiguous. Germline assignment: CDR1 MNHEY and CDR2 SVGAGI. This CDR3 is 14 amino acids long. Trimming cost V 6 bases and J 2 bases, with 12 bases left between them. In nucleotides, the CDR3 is TGTGCCAGCAGACGGACGGACCTCACAGATACGCAGTATTTT. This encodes CASRRTDLTDTQYF.

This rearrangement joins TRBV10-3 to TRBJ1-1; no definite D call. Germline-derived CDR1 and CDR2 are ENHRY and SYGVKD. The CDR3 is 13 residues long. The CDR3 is CASPEDGDTEAFF. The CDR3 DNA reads TGTGCAAGCCCCGAAGATGGGGACACTGAAGCTTTCTTT.

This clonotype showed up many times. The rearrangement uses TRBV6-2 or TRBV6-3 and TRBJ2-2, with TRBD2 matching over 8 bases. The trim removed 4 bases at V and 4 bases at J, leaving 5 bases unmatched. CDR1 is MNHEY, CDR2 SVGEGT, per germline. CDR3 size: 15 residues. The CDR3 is CASSLAGSPTGELFF. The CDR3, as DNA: TGTGCCAGCAGTTTAGCGGGATCCCCCACCGGGGAGCTGTTTTTT.

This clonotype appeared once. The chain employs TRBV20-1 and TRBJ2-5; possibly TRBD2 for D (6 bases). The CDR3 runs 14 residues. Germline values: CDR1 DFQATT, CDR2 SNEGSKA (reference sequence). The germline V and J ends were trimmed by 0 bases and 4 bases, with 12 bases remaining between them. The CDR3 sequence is CSARDPGAGETQYF. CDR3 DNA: TGCAGTGCTAGAGATCCGGGAGCGGGAGAGACCCAGTACTTC.

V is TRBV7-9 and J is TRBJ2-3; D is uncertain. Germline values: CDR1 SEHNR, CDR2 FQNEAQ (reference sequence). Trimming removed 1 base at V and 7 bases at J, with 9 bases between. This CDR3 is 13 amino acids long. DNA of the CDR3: TGTGCCAGCAGCTTAGAATCCCTCTATACGCAGTATTTT. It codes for CASSLESLYTQYF. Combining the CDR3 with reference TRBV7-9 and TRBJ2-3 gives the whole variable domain DTGVSQNPRHKITKRGQNVTFRCDPISEHNRLYWYRQTLGQGPEFLTYFQNEAQLEKSRLLSDRFSAERPKGSFSTLEIQRTEQGDSAMYLCASSLESLYTQYFGPGTRLTVL.